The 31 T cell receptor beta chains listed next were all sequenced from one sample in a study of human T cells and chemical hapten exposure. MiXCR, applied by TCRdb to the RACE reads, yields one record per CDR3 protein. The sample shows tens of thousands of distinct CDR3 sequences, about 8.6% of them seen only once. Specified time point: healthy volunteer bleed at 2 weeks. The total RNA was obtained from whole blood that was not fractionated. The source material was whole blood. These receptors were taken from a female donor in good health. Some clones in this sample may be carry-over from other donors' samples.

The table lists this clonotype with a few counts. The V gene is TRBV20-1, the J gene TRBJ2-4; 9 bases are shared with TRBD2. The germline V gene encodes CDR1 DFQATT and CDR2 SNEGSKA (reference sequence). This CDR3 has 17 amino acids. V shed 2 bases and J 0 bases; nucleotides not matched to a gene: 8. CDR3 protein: CSARPSGRTIAKNIQYF. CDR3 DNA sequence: TGCAGTGCTAGACCCAGCGGGAGGACTATAGCCAAAAACATTCAGTACTTC.

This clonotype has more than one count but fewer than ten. CDR3 protein: CASSFQYSPYQPQHF. CDR3 coding DNA: TGTGCCAGCAGTTTTCAGTACAGTCCTTATCAGCCCCAGCATTTT. V is TRBV27 and J is TRBJ1-5, with unresolved D. The CDR3 consists of 15 residues. Trimming took off 3 bases at V and 5 bases at J, with 14 bases between the two ends. From germline, CDR1 is MNHEY and CDR2 SMNVEV (reference sequence).

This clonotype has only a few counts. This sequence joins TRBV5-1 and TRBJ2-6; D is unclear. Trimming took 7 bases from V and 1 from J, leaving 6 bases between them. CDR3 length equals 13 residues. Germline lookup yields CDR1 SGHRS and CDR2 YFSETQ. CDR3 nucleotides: TGCGCCAGCCAACAGTCTGGGGCCAACGTCCTGACTTTC. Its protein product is CASQQSGANVLTF.

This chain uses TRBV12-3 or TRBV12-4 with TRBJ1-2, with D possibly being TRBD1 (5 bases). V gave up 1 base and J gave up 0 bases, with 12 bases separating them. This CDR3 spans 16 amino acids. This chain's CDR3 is CASSLVQDLANYGYTF. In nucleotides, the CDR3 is TGTGCCAGCAGTTTAGTACAGGACCTAGCTAACTATGGCTACACCTTC.

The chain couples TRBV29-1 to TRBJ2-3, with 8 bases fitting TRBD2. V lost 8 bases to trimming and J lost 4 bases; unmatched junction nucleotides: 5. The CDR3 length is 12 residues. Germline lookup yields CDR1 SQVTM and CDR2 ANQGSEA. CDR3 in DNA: TGCAGCTTATCAGCGGGAGCAGATACGCAGTATTTT. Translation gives CSLSAGADTQYF.

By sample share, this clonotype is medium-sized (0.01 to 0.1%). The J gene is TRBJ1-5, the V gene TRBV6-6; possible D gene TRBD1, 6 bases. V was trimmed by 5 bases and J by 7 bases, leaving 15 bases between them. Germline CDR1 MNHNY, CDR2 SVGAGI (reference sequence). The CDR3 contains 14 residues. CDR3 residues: CASSPGEAFQPQHF. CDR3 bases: TGTGCCAGCAGTCCAGGGGAAGCTTTCCAGCCCCAGCATTTT.

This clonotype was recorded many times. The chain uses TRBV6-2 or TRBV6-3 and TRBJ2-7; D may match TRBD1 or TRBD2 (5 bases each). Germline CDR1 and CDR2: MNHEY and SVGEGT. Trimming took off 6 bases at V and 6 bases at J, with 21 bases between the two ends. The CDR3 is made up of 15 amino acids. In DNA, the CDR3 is TGTGCCAGCAGCAGACCATCGGGGCCGGATCCCGAGCAGTACTTC. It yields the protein CASSRPSGPDPEQYF.

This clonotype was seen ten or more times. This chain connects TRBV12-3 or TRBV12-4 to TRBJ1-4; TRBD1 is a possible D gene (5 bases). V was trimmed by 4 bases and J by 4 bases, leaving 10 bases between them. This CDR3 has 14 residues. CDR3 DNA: TGTGCCAGCAGTTCGGACATGAATAATGAAAAACTGTTTTTT. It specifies CASSSDMNNEKLFF.

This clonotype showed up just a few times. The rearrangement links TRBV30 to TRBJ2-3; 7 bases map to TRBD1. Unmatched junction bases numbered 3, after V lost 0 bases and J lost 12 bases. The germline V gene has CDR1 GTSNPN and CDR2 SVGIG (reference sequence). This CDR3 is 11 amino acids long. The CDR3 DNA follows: TGTGCCTGGAGTGTACAGGGGCCTCAGTATTTT. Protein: CAWSVQGPQYF.

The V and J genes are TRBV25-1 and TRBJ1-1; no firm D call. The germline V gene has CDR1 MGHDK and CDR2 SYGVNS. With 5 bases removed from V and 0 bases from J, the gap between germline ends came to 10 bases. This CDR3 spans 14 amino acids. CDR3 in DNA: TGTGCCAGCAGTCCCAGGAACATGAACACTGAAGCTTTCTTT. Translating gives CASSPRNMNTEAFF.

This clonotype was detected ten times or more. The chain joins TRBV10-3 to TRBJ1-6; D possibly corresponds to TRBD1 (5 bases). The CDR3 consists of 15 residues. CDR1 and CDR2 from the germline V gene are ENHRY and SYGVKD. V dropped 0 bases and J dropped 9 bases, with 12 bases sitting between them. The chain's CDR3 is CAISESGRESSPLHF. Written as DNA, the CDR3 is TGTGCCATCAGTGAGTCAGGCAGGGAGAGTTCACCCCTCCACTTT.

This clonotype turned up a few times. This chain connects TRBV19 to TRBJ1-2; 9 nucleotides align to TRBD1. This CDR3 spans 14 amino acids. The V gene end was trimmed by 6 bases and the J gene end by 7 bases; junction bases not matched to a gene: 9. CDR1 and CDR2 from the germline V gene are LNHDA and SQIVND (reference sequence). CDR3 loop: CASSPRDRDSGYTF. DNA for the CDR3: TGTGCCAGTAGCCCCAGGGACAGGGACTCTGGCTACACCTTC.

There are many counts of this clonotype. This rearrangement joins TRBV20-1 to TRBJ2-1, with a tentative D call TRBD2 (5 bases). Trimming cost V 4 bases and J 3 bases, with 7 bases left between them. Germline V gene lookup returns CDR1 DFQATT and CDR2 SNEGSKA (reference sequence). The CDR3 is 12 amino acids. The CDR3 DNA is TGCAGTGCTACCGACTACTACAATGAGCAGTTCTTC. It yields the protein CSATDYYNEQFF.

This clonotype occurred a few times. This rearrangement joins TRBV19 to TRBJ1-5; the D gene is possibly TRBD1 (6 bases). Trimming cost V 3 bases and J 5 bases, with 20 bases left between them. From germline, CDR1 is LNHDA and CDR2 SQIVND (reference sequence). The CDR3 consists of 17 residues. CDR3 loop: CASSIPPGEVSDQPQHF. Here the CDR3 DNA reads TGTGCCAGTAGTATTCCGCCAGGGGAGGTTTCGGATCAGCCCCAGCATTTT.

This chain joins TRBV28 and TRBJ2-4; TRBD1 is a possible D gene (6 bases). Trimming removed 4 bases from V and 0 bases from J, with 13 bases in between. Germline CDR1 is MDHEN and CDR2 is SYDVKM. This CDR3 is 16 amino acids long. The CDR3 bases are TGTGCCAGCAGTTCATGGGGACATTTAGCCAAAAACATTCAGTACTTC. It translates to CASSSWGHLAKNIQYF. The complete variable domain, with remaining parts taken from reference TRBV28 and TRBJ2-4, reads DVKVTQSSRYLVKRTGEKVFLECVQDMDHENMFWYRQDPGLGLRLIYFSYDVKMKEKGDIPEGYSVSREKKERFSLILESASTNQTSMYLCASSSWGHLAKNIQYFGAGTRLSVL.

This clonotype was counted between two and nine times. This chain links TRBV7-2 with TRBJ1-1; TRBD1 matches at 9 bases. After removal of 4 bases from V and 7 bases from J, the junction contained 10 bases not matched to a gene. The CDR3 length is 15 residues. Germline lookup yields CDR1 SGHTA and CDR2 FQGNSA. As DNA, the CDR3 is TGTGCCAGCAGCTCAAGCATTGACAGGGGGAATGAAGCTTTCTTT. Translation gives CASSSSIDRGNEAFF.

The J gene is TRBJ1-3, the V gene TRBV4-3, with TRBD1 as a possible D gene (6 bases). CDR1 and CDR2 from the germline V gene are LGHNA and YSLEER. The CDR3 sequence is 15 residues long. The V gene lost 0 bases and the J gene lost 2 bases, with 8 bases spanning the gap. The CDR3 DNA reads TGCGCCAGCAGCCAAGAAGAGGGGGCTGGAAACACCATATATTTT. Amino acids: CASSQEEGAGNTIYF.

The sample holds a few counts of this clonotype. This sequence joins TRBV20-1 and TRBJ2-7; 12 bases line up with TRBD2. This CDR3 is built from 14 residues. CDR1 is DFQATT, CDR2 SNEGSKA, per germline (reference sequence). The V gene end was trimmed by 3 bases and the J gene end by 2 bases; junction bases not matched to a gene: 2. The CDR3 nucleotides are TGCAGTGCTAGGCTAGCGGGAGGGGCCTACGAGCAGTACTTC. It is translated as CSARLAGGAYEQYF.

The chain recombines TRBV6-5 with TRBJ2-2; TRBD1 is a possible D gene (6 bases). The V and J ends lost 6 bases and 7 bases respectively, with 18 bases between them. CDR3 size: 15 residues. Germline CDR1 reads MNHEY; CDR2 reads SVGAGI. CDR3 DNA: TGTGCCAGCAGAGAAGCAACAGGGTTGGACGGGGAGCTGTTTTTT. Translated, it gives CASREATGLDGELFF.

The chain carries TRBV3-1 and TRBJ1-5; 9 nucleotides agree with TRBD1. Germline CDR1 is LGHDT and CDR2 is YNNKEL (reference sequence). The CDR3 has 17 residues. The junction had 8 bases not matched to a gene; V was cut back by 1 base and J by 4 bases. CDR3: CASSQGYRGRSNQPQHF. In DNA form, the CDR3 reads TGTGCCAGCAGCCAAGGGTACAGGGGGCGGTCGAATCAGCCCCAGCATTTT.

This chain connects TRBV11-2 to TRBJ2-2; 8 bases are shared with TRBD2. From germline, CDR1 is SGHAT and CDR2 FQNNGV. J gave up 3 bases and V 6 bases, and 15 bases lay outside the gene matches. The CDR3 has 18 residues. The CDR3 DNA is TGTGCCAGCAGATGTAAGACGAGGACTAGCCAGGACACCGGGGAGCTGTTTTTT. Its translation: CASRCKTRTSQDTGELFF.

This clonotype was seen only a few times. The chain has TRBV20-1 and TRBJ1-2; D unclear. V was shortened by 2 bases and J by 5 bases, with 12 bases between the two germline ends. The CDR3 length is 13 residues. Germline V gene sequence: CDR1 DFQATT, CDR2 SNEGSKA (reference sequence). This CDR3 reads CSARIPLDYGYTF. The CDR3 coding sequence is TGCAGTGCTAGAATACCCCTCGATTATGGCTACACCTTC.

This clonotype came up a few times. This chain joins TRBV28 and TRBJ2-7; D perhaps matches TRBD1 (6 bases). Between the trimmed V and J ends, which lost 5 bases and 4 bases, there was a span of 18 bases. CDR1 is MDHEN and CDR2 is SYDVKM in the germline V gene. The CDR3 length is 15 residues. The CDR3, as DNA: TGTGCCAGCAGTATATCACCCTCAGGGACATACGAGCAGTACTTC. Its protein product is CASSISPSGTYEQYF.

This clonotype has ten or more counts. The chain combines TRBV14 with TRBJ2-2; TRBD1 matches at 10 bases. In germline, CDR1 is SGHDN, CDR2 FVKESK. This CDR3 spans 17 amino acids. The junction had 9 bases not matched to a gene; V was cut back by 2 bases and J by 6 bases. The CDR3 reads CASSQMGQGRSAGELFF. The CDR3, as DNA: TGTGCCAGCAGCCAAATGGGACAGGGGAGAAGTGCCGGGGAGCTGTTTTTT.

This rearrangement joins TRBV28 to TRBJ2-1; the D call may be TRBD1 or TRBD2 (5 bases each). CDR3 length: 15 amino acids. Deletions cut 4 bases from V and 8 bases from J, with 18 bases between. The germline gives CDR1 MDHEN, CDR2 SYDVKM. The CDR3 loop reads CASSSVRDPLHEQFF. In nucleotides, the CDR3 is TGTGCCAGCAGTTCGGTCCGGGACCCCCTACATGAGCAGTTCTTC.

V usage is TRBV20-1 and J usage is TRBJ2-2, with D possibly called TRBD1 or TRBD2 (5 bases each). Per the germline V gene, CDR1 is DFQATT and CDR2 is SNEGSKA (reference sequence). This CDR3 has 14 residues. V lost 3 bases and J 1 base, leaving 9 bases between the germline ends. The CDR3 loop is CSARGRKNTGELFF. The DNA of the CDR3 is TGCAGTGCTAGGGGACGGAAGAACACCGGGGAGCTGTTTTTT.

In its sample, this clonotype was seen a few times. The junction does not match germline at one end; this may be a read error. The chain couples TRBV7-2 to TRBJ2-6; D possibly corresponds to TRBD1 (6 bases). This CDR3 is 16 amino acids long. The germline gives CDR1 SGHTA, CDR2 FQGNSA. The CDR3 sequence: CVSSLVWGPGANVLTF. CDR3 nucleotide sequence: TGTGTCAGCAGCTTAGTGTGGGGGCCAGGGGCCAACGTCCTGACTTTC. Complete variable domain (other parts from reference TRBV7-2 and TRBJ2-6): GAGVSQSPSNKVTEKGKDVELRCDPISGHTALYWYRQSLGQGLEFLIYFQGNSAPDKSGLPSDRFSAERTGGSVSTLTIQRTQQEDSAVYLCVSSLVWGPGANVLTFGAGSRLTVL.

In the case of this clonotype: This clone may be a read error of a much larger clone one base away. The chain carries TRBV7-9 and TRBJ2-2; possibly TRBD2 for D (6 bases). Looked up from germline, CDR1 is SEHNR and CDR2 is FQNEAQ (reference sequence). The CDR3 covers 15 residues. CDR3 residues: CASSLASGGAGGLFF. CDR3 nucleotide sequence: TGTGCCAGCAGCTTAGCGTCTGGAGGGGCCGGGGGGCTGTTTTTT.

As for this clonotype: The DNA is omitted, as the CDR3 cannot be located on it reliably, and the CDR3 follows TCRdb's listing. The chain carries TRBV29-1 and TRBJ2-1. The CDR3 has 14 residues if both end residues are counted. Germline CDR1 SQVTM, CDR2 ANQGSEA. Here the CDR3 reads CSVGVGSSYNEKFF.

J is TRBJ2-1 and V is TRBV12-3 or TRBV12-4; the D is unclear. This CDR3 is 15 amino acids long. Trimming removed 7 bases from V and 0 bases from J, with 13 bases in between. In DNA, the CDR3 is TGTGCCAGCACCTTAGGGCATAGCTCCTACAATGAGCAGTTCTTC. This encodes CASTLGHSSYNEQFF.

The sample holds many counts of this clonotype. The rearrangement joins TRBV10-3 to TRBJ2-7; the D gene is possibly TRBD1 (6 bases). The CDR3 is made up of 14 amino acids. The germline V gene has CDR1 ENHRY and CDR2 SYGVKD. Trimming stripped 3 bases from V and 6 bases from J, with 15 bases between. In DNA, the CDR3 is TGTGCCATCAGTGATGTTGGGAAGACAGGCGAGCAGTACTTC. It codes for CAISDVGKTGEQYF.